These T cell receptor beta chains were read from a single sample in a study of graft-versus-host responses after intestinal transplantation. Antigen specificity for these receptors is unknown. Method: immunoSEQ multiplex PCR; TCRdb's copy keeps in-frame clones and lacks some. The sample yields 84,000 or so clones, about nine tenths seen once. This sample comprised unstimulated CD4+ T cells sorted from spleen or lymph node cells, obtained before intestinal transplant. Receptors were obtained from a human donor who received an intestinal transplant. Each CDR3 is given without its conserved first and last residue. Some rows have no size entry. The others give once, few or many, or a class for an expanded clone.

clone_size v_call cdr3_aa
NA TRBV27 ASSFLKGVPNSPLH
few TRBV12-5 ASGRGQQETQY
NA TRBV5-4 ASSLRREGHEQY
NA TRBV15 ATSSSGRGTDTQY
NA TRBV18 ASSPGDTEAF
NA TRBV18 ASSPNGTGILKGYT
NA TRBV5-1 ASRGGGQGALWAGANVLT
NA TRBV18 ASSPTWQSSYEQY
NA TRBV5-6 ASSLYQGYSPLH
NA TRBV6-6 ASSQPGRSSYEQY
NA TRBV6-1 ASSTRDRHNEQF
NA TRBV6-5 ASSDYYEQY
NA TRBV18 ASLLSEWDTEAF
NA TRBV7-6 ASSLLITDTQY
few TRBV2 ASRSGGQASYNEQF
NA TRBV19 ASSPHHRVRETQY
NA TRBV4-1 ASSQGVGVLTDTQY
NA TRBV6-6 ASSTLENFYEQY
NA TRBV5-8 ASSPQGPEAF
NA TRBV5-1 ASSLGAGGAYEQY
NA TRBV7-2 ASSFAGYNEQF
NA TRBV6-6 ASSRTNYEQY
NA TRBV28 ASSPGTGGMGTEAF
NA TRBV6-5 ASSYSRAKGEQY
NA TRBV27 ASSLSTYNEQF
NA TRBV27 ASSKLDGFSGANVLT